This T cell receptor beta chain was recorded in a study of OX40 agonist ivuxolimab in advanced cancers. Study results and caveats: CD8+ T cells averaged more expanded clones than CD4+.

Assay used: immunoSEQ multiplex PCR; TCRdb lists only in-frame clones, some missing. This table has about 55,000 clones, around 85% appearing once. Deletions cut 2 bases from V and 0 bases from J, with 12 bases between. Germline CDR1 is SGDLS and CDR2 is YYNGEE. This CDR3 has 16 amino acids. A note on this clone: Its antigen is still unknown.

The receptor was isolated from an adult with an advanced solid tumor such as melanoma, head and neck, liver or kidney cancer. Sequenced material: CD4+ or CD8+ T cells sorted from blood, taken in a trial of the OX40 agonist ivuxolimab. The genes are TRBV9 and TRBJ1-3, with D perhaps TRBD1 (5 bases). Here the CDR3 DNA reads TGTGCCAGCAGCGTGGGGAGGACACTCTCTGGAAACACCATATATTTT. This gives the protein CASSVGRTLSGNTIYF. The full variable domain, in which reference TRBV9 and TRBJ1-3 provide the parts outside the CDR3, is DSGVTQTPKHLITATGQRVTLRCSPRSGDLSVYWYQQSLDQGLQFLIQYYNGEERAKGNILERFSAQQFPDLHSELNLSSLELGDSALYFCASSVGRTLSGNTIYFGEGSWLTVV.